The 11 T cell receptor beta chains given below trace back to one sample, sequenced in a study of shared clonotypes between healthy human individuals. The repertoire was sequenced with immunoSEQ multiplex PCR; TCRdb's copy has only in-frame clones and lacks some. Altogether hundreds of thousands of clones are present, 55% to 85% being singletons, with the ten largest covering around 2%. Material: memory CD4+ T cells sorted from blood. Described subset: CD45RA-negative fraction. The receptor source for this set is a woman younger than 45 in good health.

This chain uses TRBV7-2 with TRBJ1-1; no reliable D call. The CDR3 runs 16 residues. Trimming removed 2 bases from V and 12 bases from J, with 25 bases in between. The V gene's germline CDR1 is SGHTA and CDR2 FQGNSA. CDR3 sequence: CASSLQRITVQMSSFF. DNA for the CDR3: TGTGCCAGCAGCTTACAACGCATAACAGTACAAATGAGTTCTTTCTTT.

The chain combines TRBV7-2 with TRBJ2-1; TRBD2 matches at 8 bases. Germline V gives CDR1 SGHTA, CDR2 FQGNSA. Unmatched junction bases numbered 14, after V lost 1 base and J lost 12 bases. The CDR3 totals 16 residues. CDR3 protein: CASSLVGTSFISGQFF. The DNA for the CDR3 is TGTGCCAGCAGCTTAGTTGGGACTAGTTTTATCTCGGGGCAGTTCTTC.

The chain couples TRBV20-1 to TRBJ1-2; D ambiguous. The CDR3 sequence is 11 residues long. Germline-derived CDR1 and CDR2 are DFQATT and SNEGSKA (reference sequence). V lost 4 bases and J lost 4, with 7 bases in between. The CDR3 DNA reads TGCAGTGCTACAGTAGCCTATGGCTACACCTTC. Protein product: CSATVAYGYTF.

The genes are TRBV7-3 and TRBJ2-5; the D gene is possibly TRBD2 (6 bases). CDR3 length: 14 amino acids. The V end was cut by 5 bases, the J end by 4 bases, with 14 bases between. CDR1 and CDR2 (germline): SGHTA, FQGTGA. The CDR3 DNA sequence: TGTGCCAGCAGCGGCGGACTAACAGGAGAGACCCAGTACTTC. It encodes CASSGGLTGETQYF.

This chain uses TRBV7-6 with TRBJ1-5; a possible D gene is TRBD1 (6 bases). Germline V gene data show CDR1 as SGHVS and CDR2 as FNYEAQ. V gave up 4 bases and J gave up 3 bases, with 13 bases separating them. This CDR3 has 15 amino acids. CDR3 protein: CASSSGGQINQPQHF. For the CDR3, the DNA is TGTGCCAGCAGCTCGGGTGGACAGATCAATCAGCCCCAGCATTTT. Drawing the rest from reference TRBV7-6 and TRBJ1-5, the complete variable domain is GAGVSQSPRYKVTKRGQDVALRCDPISGHVSLYWYRQALGQGPEFLTYFNYEAQQDKSGLPNDRFSAERPEGSISTLTIQRTEQRDSAMYRCASSSGGQINQPQHFGDGTRLSIL.

This chain uses TRBV7-2 with TRBJ2-7, with TRBD1 identical over 9 bases. The germline gives CDR1 SGHTA, CDR2 FQGNSA. The CDR3 loop spans 14 amino acids. V lost 9 bases to trimming and J lost 6 bases; unmatched junction nucleotides: 12. Here the CDR3 reads CASREGQGPGEQYF. CDR3 sequence (DNA): TGTGCCAGTAGGGAGGGACAGGGACCCGGCGAGCAGTACTTC.

This clone appeared many times. This sample also contains other DNA sequences that code for the same CDR3. V usage is TRBV6-1 and J usage is TRBJ2-6, with D unresolved. In germline, CDR1 is MNHNS, CDR2 SASEGT. The CDR3 spans 14 residues. Between the trimmed V and J ends, which lost 1 base and 0 bases, there was a span of 1 base. The CDR3: CASSEGSGANVLTF. The CDR3 region has the DNA TGTGCCAGCAGTGAAGGCTCTGGGGCCAACGTCCTGACTTTC.

The chain employs TRBV5-4 and TRBJ2-3, with 8 bases identical to TRBD2. The CDR3 is made up of 15 amino acids. Germline V CDR1 and CDR2: SGHNT, YYREEE (reference sequence). V shed 6 bases and J 0 bases; nucleotides not matched to a gene: 6. This CDR3 is CASTRSGSSTDTQYF. CDR3 in DNA: TGTGCCAGCACCCGGAGCGGGAGTAGCACAGATACGCAGTATTTT.

V and J are TRBV28 and TRBJ1-2, with D tentatively TRBD1 (5 bases). Deletions cut 4 bases from V and 7 bases from J, with 13 bases between. CDR1 is MDHEN and CDR2 is SYDVKM in the germline V gene. This CDR3 has 13 residues. The CDR3, as DNA: TGTGCCAGCAGTTGGGGCCTTTCACGTGGCTACACCTTC. Protein: CASSWGLSRGYTF.

V usage is TRBV28 and J usage is TRBJ1-2; tentatively, D is TRBD1 (6 bases). The CDR3 loop spans 16 amino acids. The germline V gene encodes CDR1 MDHEN and CDR2 SYDVKM. V lost 1 base and J lost 2, with 14 bases in between. CDR3 in DNA: TGTGCCAGCAGTTTATATCCAGGGGAGGACAACTATGGCTACACCTTC. This codes for CASSLYPGEDNYGYTF.

This clone showed up just once. The chain employs TRBV6-5 and TRBJ2-3; TRBD2 matches 8 bases. With V trimmed by 5 bases and J by 2 bases, 6 bases remained unmatched. CDR1 is MNHEY and CDR2 is SVGAGI in the germline V gene. The CDR3 loop spans 15 amino acids. Here the CDR3 reads CASSTRREDTDTQYF. CDR3 DNA: TGTGCCAGCAGTACCCGGCGGGAGGACACAGATACGCAGTATTTT.